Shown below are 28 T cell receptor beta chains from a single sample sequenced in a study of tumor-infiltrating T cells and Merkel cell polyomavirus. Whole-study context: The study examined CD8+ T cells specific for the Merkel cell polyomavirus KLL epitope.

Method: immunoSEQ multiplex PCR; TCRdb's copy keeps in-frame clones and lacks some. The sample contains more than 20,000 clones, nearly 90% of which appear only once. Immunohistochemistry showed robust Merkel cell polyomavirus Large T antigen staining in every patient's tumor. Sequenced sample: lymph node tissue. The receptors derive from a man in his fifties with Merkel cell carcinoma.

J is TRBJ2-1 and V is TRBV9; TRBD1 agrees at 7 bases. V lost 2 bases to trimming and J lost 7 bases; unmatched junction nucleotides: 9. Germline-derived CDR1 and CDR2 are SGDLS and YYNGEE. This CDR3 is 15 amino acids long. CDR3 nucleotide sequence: TGTGCCAGCAGCGTGAGGGGACAGCCTGTGAATGAGCAGTTCTTC. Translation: CASSVRGQPVNEQFF.

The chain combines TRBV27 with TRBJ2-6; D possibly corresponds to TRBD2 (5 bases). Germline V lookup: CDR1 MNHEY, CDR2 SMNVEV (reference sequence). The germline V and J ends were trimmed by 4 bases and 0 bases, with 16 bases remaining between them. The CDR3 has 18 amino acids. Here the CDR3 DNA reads TGTGCCAGCAGTTACCAATCGGGATTTGTCTCTGGGGCCAACGTCCTGACTTTC. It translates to CASSYQSGFVSGANVLTF.

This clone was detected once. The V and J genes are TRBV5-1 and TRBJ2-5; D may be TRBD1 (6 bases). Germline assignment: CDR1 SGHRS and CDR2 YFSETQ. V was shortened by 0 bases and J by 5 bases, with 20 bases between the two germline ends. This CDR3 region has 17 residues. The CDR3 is CASSLADWGPQGETQYF. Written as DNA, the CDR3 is TGCGCCAGCAGCTTGGCCGATTGGGGGCCCCAAGGGGAGACCCAGTACTTC.

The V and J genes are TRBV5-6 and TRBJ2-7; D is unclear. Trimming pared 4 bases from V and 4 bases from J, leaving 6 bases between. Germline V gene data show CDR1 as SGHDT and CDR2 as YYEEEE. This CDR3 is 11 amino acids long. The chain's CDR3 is CASSIRYEQYF. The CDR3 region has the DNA TGTGCCAGCAGCATTCGGTACGAGCAGTACTTC.

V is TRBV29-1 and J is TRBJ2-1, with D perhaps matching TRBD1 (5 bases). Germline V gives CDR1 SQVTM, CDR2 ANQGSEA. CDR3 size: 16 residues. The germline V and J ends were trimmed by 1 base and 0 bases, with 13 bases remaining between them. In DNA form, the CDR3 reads TGCAGCGTTGAAGGGTTTGACAGAGCCTCCTACAATGAGCAGTTCTTC. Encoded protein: CSVEGFDRASYNEQFF.

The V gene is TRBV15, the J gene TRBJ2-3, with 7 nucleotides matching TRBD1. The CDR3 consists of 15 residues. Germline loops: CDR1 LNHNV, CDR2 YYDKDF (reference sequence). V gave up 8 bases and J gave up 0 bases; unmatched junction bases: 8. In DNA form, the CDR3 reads TGTGCCACCCGAAAAACAGGGGTTAGCACAGATACGCAGTATTTT. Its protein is CATRKTGVSTDTQYF.

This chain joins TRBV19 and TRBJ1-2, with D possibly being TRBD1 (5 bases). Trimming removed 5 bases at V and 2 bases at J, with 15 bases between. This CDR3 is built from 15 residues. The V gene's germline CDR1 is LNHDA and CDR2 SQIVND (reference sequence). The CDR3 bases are TGTGCCAGTAGTCCCGGGGCCCGGGGGAACTATGGCTACACCTTC. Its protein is CASSPGARGNYGYTF.

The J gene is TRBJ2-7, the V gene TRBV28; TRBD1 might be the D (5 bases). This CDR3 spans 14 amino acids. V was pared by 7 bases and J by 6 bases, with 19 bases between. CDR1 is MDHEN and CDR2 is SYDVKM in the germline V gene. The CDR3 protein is CASIPQGSHLEQYF. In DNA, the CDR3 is TGTGCCAGCATCCCTCAGGGTTCCCATCTCGAGCAGTACTTC.

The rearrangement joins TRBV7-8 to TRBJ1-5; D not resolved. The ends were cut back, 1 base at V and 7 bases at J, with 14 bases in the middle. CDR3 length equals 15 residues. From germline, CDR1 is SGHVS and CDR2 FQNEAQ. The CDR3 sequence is CASSLDSGPGQPQHF. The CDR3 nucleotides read TGTGCCAGCAGCTTAGATTCCGGGCCGGGGCAGCCCCAGCATTTT. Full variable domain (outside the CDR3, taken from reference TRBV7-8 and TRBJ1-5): GAGVSQSPRYKVAKRGQDVALRCDPISGHVSLFWYQQALGQGPEFLTYFQNEAQLDKSGLPSDRFFAERPEGSVSTLKIQRTQQEDSAVYLCASSLDSGPGQPQHFGDGTRLSIL.

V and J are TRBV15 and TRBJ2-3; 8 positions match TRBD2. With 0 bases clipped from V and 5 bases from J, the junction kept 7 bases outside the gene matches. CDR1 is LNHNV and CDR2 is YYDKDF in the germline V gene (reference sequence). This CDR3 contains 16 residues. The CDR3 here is CATSREGSGSGDTQYF. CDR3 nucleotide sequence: TGTGCCACCAGCAGAGAAGGGAGCGGGAGTGGAGATACGCAGTATTTT.

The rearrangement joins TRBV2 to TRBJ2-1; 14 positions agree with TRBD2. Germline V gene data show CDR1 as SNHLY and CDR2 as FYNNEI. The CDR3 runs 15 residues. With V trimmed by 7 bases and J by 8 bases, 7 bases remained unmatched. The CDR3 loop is CASNRLAGGFDEQFF. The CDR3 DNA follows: TGTGCCAGCAACAGACTAGCGGGAGGGTTCGATGAGCAGTTCTTC.

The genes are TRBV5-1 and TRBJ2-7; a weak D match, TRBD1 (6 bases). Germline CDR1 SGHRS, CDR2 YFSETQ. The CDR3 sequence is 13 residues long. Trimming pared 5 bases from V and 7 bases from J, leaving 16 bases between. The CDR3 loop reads CASRSTGSEEQYF. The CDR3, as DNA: TGCGCCAGCAGGTCTACAGGGTCGGAGGAGCAGTACTTC.

In nucleotides, the CDR3 is TGTGCCAGCAGTTTCTTCCCGGAGGGATACGAGCAGTACTTC. Protein product: CASSFFPEGYEQYF. This chain links TRBV27 with TRBJ2-7, with D possibly TRBD2 on 6 matching bases. Germline V gene sequence: CDR1 MNHEY, CDR2 SMNVEV (reference sequence). The CDR3 extends over 14 amino acids. V lost 3 bases, J lost 4 bases, and 13 bases lay in between.

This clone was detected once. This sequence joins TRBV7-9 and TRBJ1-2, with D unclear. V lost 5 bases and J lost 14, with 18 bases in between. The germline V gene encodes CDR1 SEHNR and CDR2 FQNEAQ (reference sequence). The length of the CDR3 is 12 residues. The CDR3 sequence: CASSLPIPLCTF. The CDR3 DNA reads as TGTGCCAGCAGCCTTCCCATCCCTCTATGTACCTTC.

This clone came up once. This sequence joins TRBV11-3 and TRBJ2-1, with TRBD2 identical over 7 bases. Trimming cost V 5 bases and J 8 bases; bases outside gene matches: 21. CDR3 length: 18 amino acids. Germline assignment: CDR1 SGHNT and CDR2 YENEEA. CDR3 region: CASSQLRGSGIPRDEQFF. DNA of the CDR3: TGTGCCAGCAGCCAACTTAGAGGGAGCGGGATCCCCCGCGATGAGCAGTTCTTC. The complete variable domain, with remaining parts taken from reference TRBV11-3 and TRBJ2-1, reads EAGVVQSPRYKIIEKKQPVAFWCNPISGHNTLYWYLQNLGQGPELLIRYENEEAVDDSQLPKDRFSAERLKGVDSTLKIQPAELGDSAVYLCASSQLRGSGIPRDEQFFGPGTRLTVL.

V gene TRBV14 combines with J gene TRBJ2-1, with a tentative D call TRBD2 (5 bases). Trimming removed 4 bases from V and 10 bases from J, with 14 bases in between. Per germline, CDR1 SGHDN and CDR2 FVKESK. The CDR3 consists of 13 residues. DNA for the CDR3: TGTGCCAGCAGCCGCAATGGTCCGGGGGAGCAGTTCTTC. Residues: CASSRNGPGEQFF.

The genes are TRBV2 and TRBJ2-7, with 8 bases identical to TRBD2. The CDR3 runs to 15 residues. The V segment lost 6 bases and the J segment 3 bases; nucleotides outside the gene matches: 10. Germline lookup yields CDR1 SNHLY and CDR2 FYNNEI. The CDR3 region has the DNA TGTGCCAGCAGCGGACGGGCGGGAGGAGGCTACGAGCAGTACTTC. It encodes CASSGRAGGGYEQYF.

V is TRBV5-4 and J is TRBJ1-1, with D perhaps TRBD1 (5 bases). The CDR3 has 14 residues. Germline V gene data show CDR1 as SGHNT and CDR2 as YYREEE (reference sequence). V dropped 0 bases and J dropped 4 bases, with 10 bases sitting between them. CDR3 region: CASSLAVRGTEAFF. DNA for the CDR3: TGTGCCAGCAGCTTGGCCGTAAGGGGCACTGAAGCTTTCTTT.

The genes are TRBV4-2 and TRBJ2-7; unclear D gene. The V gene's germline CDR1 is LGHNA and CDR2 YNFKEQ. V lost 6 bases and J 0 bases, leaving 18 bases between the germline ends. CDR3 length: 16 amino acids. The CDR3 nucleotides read TGTGCCAGCAGTCGAGACGACTCCTTAAGCTCCTACGAGCAGTACTTC. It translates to CASSRDDSLSSYEQYF.

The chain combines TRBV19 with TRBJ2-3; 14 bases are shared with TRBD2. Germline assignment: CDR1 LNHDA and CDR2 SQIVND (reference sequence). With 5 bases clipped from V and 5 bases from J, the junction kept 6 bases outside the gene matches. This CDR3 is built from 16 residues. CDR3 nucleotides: TGTGCCAGTAGTCCCCGACTAGCGGGGGGGTTAGATACGCAGTATTTT. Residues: CASSPRLAGGLDTQYF.

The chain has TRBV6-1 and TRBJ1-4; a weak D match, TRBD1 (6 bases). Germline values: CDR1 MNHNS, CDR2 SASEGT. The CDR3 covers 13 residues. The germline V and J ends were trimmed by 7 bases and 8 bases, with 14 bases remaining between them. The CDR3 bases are TGTGCCAGCATTACCCCTCAGGGGGAAAAACTGTTTTTT. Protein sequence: CASITPQGEKLFF.

The CDR3 is CASSVEGGSNSPLHF. Written as DNA, the CDR3 is TGTGCCAGCAGCGTAGAGGGAGGATCCAATTCACCCCTCCACTTT. J is TRBJ1-6 and V is TRBV9; D gene uncertain. The CDR3 is 15 residues long. Germline V gives CDR1 SGDLS, CDR2 YYNGEE. The V end was cut by 0 bases, the J end by 7 bases, with 11 bases between.

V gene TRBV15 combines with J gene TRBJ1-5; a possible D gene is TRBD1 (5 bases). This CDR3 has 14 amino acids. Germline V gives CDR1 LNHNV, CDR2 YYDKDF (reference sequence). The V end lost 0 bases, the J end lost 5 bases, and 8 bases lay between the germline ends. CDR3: CATSRDWGDQPQHF. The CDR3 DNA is TGTGCCACCAGCAGAGATTGGGGGGATCAGCCCCAGCATTTT. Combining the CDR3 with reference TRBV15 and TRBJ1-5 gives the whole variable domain DAMVIQNPRYQVTQFGKPVTLSCSQTLNHNVMYWYQQKSSQAPKLLFHYYDKDFNNEADTPDNFQSRRPNTSFCFLDIRSPGLGDTAMYLCATSRDWGDQPQHFGDGTRLSIL.

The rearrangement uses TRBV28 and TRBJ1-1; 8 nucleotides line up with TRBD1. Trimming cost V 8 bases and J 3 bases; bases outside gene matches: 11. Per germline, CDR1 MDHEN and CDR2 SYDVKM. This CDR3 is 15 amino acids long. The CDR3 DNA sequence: TGTGCCAGCGGACTACCGGACAGGGCCGACACTGAAGCTTTCTTT. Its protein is CASGLPDRADTEAFF.

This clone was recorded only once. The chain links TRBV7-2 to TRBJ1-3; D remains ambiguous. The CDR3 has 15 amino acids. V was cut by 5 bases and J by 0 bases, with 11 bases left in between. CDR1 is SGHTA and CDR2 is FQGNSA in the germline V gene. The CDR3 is CASSPPGSSGNTIYF. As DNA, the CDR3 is TGTGCCAGCAGCCCCCCAGGTAGCTCTGGAAACACCATATATTTT.

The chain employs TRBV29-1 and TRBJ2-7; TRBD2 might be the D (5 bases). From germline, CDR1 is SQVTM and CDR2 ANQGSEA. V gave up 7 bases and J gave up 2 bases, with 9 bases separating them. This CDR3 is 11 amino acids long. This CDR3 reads CSARVAYEQYF. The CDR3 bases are TGCAGCGCGAGGGTTGCCTACGAGCAGTACTTC.

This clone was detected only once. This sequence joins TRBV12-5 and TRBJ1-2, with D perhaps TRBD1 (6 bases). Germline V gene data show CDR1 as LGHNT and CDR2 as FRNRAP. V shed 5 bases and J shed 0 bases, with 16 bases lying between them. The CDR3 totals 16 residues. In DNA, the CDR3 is TGTGCTAGTGGTGCCGTAGGGGGGGAAGCTAACTATGGCTACACCTTC. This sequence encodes CASGAVGGEANYGYTF.

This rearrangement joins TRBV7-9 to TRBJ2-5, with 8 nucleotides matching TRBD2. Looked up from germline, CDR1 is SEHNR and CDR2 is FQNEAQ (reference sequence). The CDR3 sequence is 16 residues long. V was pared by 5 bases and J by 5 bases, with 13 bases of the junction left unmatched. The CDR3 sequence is CASSAGRGLLRETQYF. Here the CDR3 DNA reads TGTGCCAGCAGCGCCGGGAGGGGCCTCCTAAGGGAGACCCAGTACTTC.